The rows below give T cell receptor beta chains drawn from one sample of a study of T cells in Graves' hyperthyroidism and ophthalmopathy. MiXCR, applied by TCRdb to the multiplex PCR reads, yields one record per CDR3 protein. The profile covers under 250,000 distinct CDR3 sequences, with over 20% appearing a single time and roughly 35% taken by the ten largest. The sequencing sample was made of blood. All receptors come from a middle-aged woman with Graves' ophthalmopathy. Both conserved end residues are part of each CDR3. Each record gives: CDR3 length, J gene, D gene, clone size, V gene, CDR3 DNA, CDR3 protein. A D gene is named only where the DNA matches it firmly. Size is stated for part of the rows, as once, few or many counts, or as a class when the clone is expanded.

CDR3 length: 15
J gene: TRBJ2-7
D gene: TRBD2
clone size: many
V gene: TRBV6-1
CDR3 DNA: TGTGCCAGCAGTAGGAGCGGGAGGGCCCTCGGCGAGCAGTACTTC
CDR3 protein: CASSRSGRALGEQYF

CDR3 length: 15
J gene: TRBJ1-2
D gene: .
clone size: many
V gene: TRBV28
CDR3 DNA: TGTGCCAGCAGTCCCCCGGGACCGCCTAACTATGGCTACACCTTC
CDR3 protein: CASSPPGPPNYGYTF

CDR3 length: 12
J gene: TRBJ2-7
D gene: TRBD2
clone size: many
V gene: TRBV2
CDR3 DNA: TGTGCCAGCAGTGAAGCGTCGGGAGGGCAGTACTTC
CDR3 protein: CASSEASGGQYF

CDR3 length: 14
J gene: TRBJ1-5
D gene: TRBD1
clone size: .
V gene: TRBV12-3/TRBV12-4
CDR3 DNA: TGTGCCAGCGGACAGGGGGGGAGCAATCAGCCCCAGCATTTT
CDR3 protein: CASGQGGSNQPQHF

CDR3 length: 15
J gene: TRBJ2-4
D gene: .
clone size: many
V gene: TRBV2
CDR3 DNA: TGTGCCAGCAGTGGCCCAGGGGCGCCCAAAAACATTCAGTACTTC
CDR3 protein: CASSGPGAPKNIQYF

CDR3 length: 13
J gene: TRBJ2-2
D gene: .
clone size: many
V gene: TRBV28
CDR3 DNA: TGTGCCAACCAGGACCCGAACACCGGGGAGCTGTTTTTT
CDR3 protein: CANQDPNTGELFF

CDR3 length: 15
J gene: TRBJ1-5
D gene: .
clone size: many
V gene: TRBV5-1
CDR3 DNA: TGCGCCAGCAGCTTGGGGGCCAGACCGAATCAGCCCCAGCATTTT
CDR3 protein: CASSLGARPNQPQHF

CDR3 length: 14
J gene: TRBJ1-2
D gene: .
clone size: .
V gene: TRBV4-2
CDR3 DNA: TGTGCCAGCAGCCAAGCCCGGGCGGAAGATGGCTACACCTTC
CDR3 protein: CASSQARAEDGYTF

CDR3 length: 16
J gene: TRBJ1-5
D gene: .
clone size: many
V gene: TRBV10-3
CDR3 DNA: TGTGCCATCAGTGAGACTTCGGGATCAAGCAATCAGCCCCAGCATTTT
CDR3 protein: CAISETSGSSNQPQHF

CDR3 length: 16
J gene: TRBJ1-5
D gene: .
clone size: many
V gene: TRBV19
CDR3 DNA: TGTGCCAGTAGTATACGTCGCTGGCCGGTGTCGTTACCCCAGCATTTT
CDR3 protein: CASSIRRWPVSLPQHF

CDR3 length: 16
J gene: TRBJ2-3
D gene: .
clone size: many
V gene: TRBV20-1
CDR3 DNA: TGCAGTGCCACTCTAGGAGGACCCTATCGCACAGATACGCAGTATTTT
CDR3 protein: CSATLGGPYRTDTQYF

CDR3 length: 14
J gene: TRBJ1-3
D gene: .
clone size: many
V gene: TRBV5-1
CDR3 DNA: TGCGCCAGCAGTCCCGGCGGCTCTGGAAACACCATATATTTT
CDR3 protein: CASSPGGSGNTIYF

CDR3 length: 15
J gene: TRBJ2-5
D gene: TRBD2
clone size: many
V gene: TRBV5-4
CDR3 DNA: TGTGCCAGCAGCTCGACCGGGAGGGCCCAAGAGACCCAGTACTTC
CDR3 protein: CASSSTGRAQETQYF

CDR3 length: 15
J gene: TRBJ1-2
D gene: .
clone size: many
V gene: TRBV28
CDR3 DNA: TGTGCCAGCAGTCTAGAGTTAATAGCTAACTATGGCTACACCTTC
CDR3 protein: CASSLELIANYGYTF

CDR3 length: 15
J gene: TRBJ2-7
D gene: TRBD1
clone size: many
V gene: TRBV12-3/TRBV12-4
CDR3 DNA: TGTGCCAGCAGTCCGGCCGGGACAGGCCTCGTTGGGCAGTACTTC
CDR3 protein: CASSPAGTGLVGQYF

CDR3 length: 16
J gene: TRBJ2-6
D gene: TRBD1
clone size: many
V gene: TRBV20-1
CDR3 DNA: TGCAGTGCTAGGCGACAGGGGGCTTCTGGGGCCAACGTCCTGACTTTC
CDR3 protein: CSARRQGASGANVLTF

CDR3 length: 15
J gene: TRBJ1-5
D gene: .
clone size: many
V gene: TRBV11-1
CDR3 DNA: TGTGCCAGCAGCCTGGACGGGGACGAGGGTCAGCCCCAGCATTTT
CDR3 protein: CASSLDGDEGQPQHF